This is a list of T cell receptor beta chains from one sample in a study of response to subunit inactivated influenza vaccine. TCRdb reprocessed the RT-PCR reads via MiXCR and lists one record per CDR3 protein. The table lists roughly 650,000 distinct CDR3 sequences, approximately 15% of them singletons, with less than 8.5% in the top ten. The sample here was PBMCs from blood, taken 14 to 15 days before vaccination. The receptors stem from a man in his fifties who received an inactivated influenza vaccine. Both conserved end residues are part of each CDR3. Fields, in order: D gene, J gene, V gene, clone size, CDR3 protein, CDR3 DNA. D genes are given only for firm matches. Size tells how often a clone was seen (once, few, many) or the class of an expanded clone, and some rows leave it out.

>.|TRBJ2-5|TRBV7-6|.
CASSLAWGEAGTQYF
TGTGCCAGCAGCTTAGCGTGGGGCGAGGCCGGGACCCAGTACTTC
>.|TRBJ1-5|TRBV19|.
CASSIAVRAGQPQHF
TGTGCCAGTAGTATAGCGGTCCGCGCGGGACAGCCCCAGCATTTT
>.|TRBJ2-1|TRBV29-1|many
CSVGPTGEQFF
TGCAGCGTTGGCCCCACGGGTGAGCAGTTCTTC
>.|TRBJ2-1|TRBV11-1|once
CASRQDWGLYNEQFF
TGTGCCAGCAGACAGGACTGGGGGCTTTACAATGAGCAGTTCTTC
>.|TRBJ2-1|TRBV7-9|few
CASSRIPEGAEQFF
TGTGCCAGCAGCCGCATACCCGAGGGAGCTGAGCAGTTCTTC
>.|TRBJ1-3|TRBV9|many
CASSVGGLGGNTIYF
TGTGCCAGCAGCGTAGGGGGCCTCGGAGGAAACACCATATATTTT
>TRBD1|TRBJ2-5|TRBV6-5|few
CASSYSRQGKSETQYF
TGTGCCAGCAGTTACTCGCGACAGGGAAAATCAGAGACCCAGTACTTC
>.|TRBJ2-3|TRBV3-1|few
CASSQLADGADTQYF
TGTGCCAGCAGCCAGCTAGCCGATGGGGCAGATACGCAGTATTTT
>.|TRBJ2-7|TRBV12-3/TRBV12-4|.
CASSQGPRAYEQYF
TGTGCCAGCAGCCAGGGTCCCCGGGCCTACGAGCAGTACTTC
>TRBD1|TRBJ1-4|TRBV6-2/TRBV6-3|many
CASSYSRDRGGEKLFF
TGTGCCAGCAGTTACTCCCGGGACAGGGGAGGAGAAAAACTGTTTTTT
>.|TRBJ2-1|TRBV25-1|.
CASSAPPSRGYNEQFF
TGTGCCAGCAGTGCCCCCCCCTCAAGGGGTTACAATGAGCAGTTCTTC
>.|TRBJ1-4|TRBV29-1|.
CSVGQQGWEEKLFF
TGCAGCGTTGGACAGCAGGGATGGGAAGAAAAACTGTTTTTT
>.|TRBJ1-4|TRBV11-2|many
CASSLLGATYEKLFF
TGTGCCAGCAGCTTACTTGGGGCCACGTATGAAAAACTGTTTTTT
>.|TRBJ2-3|TRBV20-1|many
CSGRGGQVTQYF
TGCAGTGGCAGGGGGGGGCAAGTTACGCAGTATTTT
>TRBD2|TRBJ2-1|TRBV29-1|many
CSVVPGLARSRISYNEQFF
TGCAGCGTTGTACCAGGACTAGCTCGATCCCGTATATCCTACAATGAGCAGTTCTTC
>.|TRBJ2-5|TRBV6-4|few
CASSDPGVRETQYF
TGTGCCAGCAGTGACCCCGGAGTTAGAGAGACCCAGTACTTC
>.|TRBJ2-3|TRBV20-1|.
CSAIGPGSSTDTQYF
TGCAGTGCTATCGGTCCGGGGTCTAGCACAGATACGCAGTATTTT
>.|TRBJ1-1|TRBV28|few
CASSFERTATEAFF
TGTGCCAGCAGTTTCGAACGGACAGCCACTGAAGCTTTCTTT
>TRBD2|TRBJ2-4|TRBV20-1|few
CSATAGGRAKNIQYF
TGCAGTGCTACAGCGGGAGGCCGGGCCAAAAACATTCAGTACTTC
>TRBD1|TRBJ2-5|TRBV24-1|few
CATSDFQTGLKETQYF
TGTGCCACCAGTGATTTTCAGACAGGGCTTAAGGAGACCCAGTACTTC
>.|TRBJ2-5|TRBV4-3|.
CASSQVAGAGETQYF
TGCGCCAGCAGCCAAGTTGCAGGGGCCGGGGAGACCCAGTACTTC
>TRBD1|TRBJ1-2|TRBV15|few
CATSKGQGGRGYTF
TGTGCCACCAGCAAAGGACAGGGAGGGCGCGGCTACACCTTC
>TRBD2|TRBJ2-1|TRBV27|few
CASSLLAGGPSSYNEQFF
TGTGCCAGCAGTTTGCTGGCGGGAGGGCCGAGCTCCTACAATGAGCAGTTCTTC
>.|TRBJ2-1|TRBV24-1|.
CATSDSLGNEQFF
TGTGCCACCAGTGATTCTTTGGGGAATGAGCAGTTCTTC
>.|TRBJ2-7|TRBV6-1|.
CASSEGLPGSGEQYF
TGTGCCAGCAGTGAAGGACTACCAGGGTCAGGCGAGCAGTACTTC
>.|TRBJ2-3|TRBV5-1|.
CASSFGSSDTQYF
TGCGCCAGCAGCTTCGGGAGTTCAGATACGCAGTATTTT
>.|TRBJ1-1|TRBV12-3/TRBV12-4|many
CASSLMAQGGTEAFF
TGTGCCAGCAGTTTGATGGCGCAGGGAGGGACTGAAGCTTTCTTT
>.|TRBJ2-3|TRBV12-3/TRBV12-4|.
CASSFLTGATDTQYF
TGTGCCAGCAGTTTCTTGACAGGAGCCACAGATACGCAGTATTTT
>.|TRBJ1-4|TRBV28|.
CASSRDSATNEKLFF
TGTGCCAGCAGCCGTGACAGTGCAACTAATGAAAAACTGTTTTTT